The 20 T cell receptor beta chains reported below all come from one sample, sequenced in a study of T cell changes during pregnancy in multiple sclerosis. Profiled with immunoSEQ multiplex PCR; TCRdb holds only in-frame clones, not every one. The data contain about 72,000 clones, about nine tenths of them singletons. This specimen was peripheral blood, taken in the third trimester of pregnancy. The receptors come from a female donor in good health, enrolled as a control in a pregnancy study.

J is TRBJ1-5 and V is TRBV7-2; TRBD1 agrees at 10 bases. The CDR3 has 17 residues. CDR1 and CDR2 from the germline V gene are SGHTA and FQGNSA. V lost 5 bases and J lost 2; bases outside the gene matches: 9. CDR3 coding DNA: TGTGCCAGCAGCCAGAGTCCCGGGACAGGGGGCAATCAGCCCCAGCATTTT. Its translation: CASSQSPGTGGNQPQHF.

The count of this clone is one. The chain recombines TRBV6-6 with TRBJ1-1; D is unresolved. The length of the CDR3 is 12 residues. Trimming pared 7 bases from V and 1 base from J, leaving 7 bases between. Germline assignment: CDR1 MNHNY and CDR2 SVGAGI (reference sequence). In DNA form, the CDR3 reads TGTGCCAGCACATCAGGGAACACTGAAGCTTTCTTT. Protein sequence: CASTSGNTEAFF.

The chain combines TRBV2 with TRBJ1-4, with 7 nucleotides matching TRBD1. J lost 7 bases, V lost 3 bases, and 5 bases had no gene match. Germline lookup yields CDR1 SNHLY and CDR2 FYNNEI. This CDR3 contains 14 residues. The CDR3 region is CASSETGRGEKLFF. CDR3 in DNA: TGTGCCAGCAGTGAGACAGGGCGAGGTGAAAAACTGTTTTTT.

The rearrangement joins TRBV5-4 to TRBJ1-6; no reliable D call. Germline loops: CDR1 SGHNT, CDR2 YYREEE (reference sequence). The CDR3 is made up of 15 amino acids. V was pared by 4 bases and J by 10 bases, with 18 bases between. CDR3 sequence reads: CASSPGLITGSPLHF. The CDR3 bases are TGTGCCAGCAGCCCGGGATTGATCACGGGCTCACCCCTCCACTTT.

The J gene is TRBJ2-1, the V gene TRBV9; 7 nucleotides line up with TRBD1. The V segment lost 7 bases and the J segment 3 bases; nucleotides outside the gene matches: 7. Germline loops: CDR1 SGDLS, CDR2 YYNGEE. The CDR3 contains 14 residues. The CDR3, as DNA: TGTGCCAGCGAGGGGGCAGGGGGCTACAATGAGCAGTTCTTC. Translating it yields CASEGAGGYNEQFF.

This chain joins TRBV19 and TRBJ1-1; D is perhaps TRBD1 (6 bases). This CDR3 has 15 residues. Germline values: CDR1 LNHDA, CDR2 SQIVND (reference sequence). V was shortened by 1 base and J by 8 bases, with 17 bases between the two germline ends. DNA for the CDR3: TGTGCCAGTAGTATAGGGGACAAGCCCGGGGGGGAAGCTTTCTTT. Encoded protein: CASSIGDKPGGEAFF. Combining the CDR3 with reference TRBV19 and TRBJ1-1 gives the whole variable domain DGGITQSPKYLFRKEGQNVTLSCEQNLNHDAMYWYRQDPGQGLRLIYYSQIVNDFQKGDIAEGYSVSREKKESFPLTVTSAQKNPTAFYLCASSIGDKPGGEAFFGQGTRLTVV.

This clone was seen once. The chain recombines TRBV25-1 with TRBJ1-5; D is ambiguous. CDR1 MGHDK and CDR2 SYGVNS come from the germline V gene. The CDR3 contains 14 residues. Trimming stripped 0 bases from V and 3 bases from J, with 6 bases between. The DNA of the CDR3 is TGTGCCAGCAGTGAATACAGGCTCAATCAGCCCCAGCATTTT. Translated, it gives CASSEYRLNQPQHF. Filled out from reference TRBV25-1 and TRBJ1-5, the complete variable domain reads EADIYQTPRYLVIGTGKKITLECSQTMGHDKMYWYQQDPGMELHLIHYSYGVNSTEKGDLSSESTVSRIRTEHFPLTLESARPSHTSQYLCASSEYRLNQPQHFGDGTRLSIL.

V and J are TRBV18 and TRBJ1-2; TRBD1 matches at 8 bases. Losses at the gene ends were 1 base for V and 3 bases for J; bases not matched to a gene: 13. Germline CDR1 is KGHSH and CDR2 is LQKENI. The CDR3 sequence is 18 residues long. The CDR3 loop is CASSPRSGAGQGDYGYTF. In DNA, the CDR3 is TGTGCCAGCTCACCACGATCGGGTGCTGGACAGGGCGACTATGGCTACACCTTC. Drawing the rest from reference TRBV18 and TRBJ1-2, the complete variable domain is NAGVMQNPRHLVRRRGQEARLRCSPMKGHSHVYWYRQLPEEGLKFMVYLQKENIIDESGMPKERFSAEFPKEGPSILRIQQVVRGDSAAYFCASSPRSGAGQGDYGYTFGSGTRLTVV.

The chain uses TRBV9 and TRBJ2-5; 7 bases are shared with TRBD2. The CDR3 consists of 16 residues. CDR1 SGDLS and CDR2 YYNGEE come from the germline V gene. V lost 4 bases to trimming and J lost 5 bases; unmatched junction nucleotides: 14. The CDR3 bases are TGTGCCAGCAGCCCCCAGGCGGGAGAGGAGGGGGAGACCCAGTACTTC. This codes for CASSPQAGEEGETQYF.

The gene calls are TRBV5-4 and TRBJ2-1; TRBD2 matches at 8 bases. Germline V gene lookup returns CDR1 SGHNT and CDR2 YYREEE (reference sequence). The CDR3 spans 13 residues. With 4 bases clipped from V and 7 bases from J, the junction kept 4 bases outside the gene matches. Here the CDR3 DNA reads TGTGCCAGCAGCCCCGGGGGGGGTAATGAGCAGTTCTTC. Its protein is CASSPGGGNEQFF.

The CDR3 sequence is CASSWTSGREEDEQYF. The CDR3 nucleotides read TGTGCCAGCAGTTGGACTAGCGGGAGGGAAGAGGACGAGCAGTACTTC. The chain is built from TRBV2 and TRBJ2-7, with 15 nucleotides matching TRBD2. The junction had 7 bases not matched to a gene; V was cut back by 5 bases and J by 5 bases. CDR3 length: 16 residues. Germline V CDR1 and CDR2: SNHLY, FYNNEI.

In DNA, the CDR3 is TGTGCCAGCAGACTTAGCGCGAGCTCCTACAATGAGCAGTTCTTC. Encoded protein: CASRLSASSYNEQFF. The chain joins TRBV6-5 to TRBJ2-1, with D perhaps matching TRBD2 (5 bases). With 6 bases removed from V and 0 bases from J, the gap between germline ends came to 12 bases. The CDR3 runs 15 residues. Germline CDR1 reads MNHEY; CDR2 reads SVGAGI.

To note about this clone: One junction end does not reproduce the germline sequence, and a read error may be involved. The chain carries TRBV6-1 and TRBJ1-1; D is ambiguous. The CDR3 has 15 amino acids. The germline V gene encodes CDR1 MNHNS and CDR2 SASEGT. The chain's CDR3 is CASREEEQQYTEAFF. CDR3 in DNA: TGTGCCAGCAGAGAAGAGGAACAACAGTATACTGAAGCTTTCTTT.

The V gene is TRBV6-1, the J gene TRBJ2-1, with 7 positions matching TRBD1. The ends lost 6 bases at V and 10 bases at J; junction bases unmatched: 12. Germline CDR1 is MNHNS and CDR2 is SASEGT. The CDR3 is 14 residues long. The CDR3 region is CASSSWTGDGEQFF. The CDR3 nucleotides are TGTGCCAGCAGCTCTTGGACAGGAGACGGGGAGCAGTTCTTC.

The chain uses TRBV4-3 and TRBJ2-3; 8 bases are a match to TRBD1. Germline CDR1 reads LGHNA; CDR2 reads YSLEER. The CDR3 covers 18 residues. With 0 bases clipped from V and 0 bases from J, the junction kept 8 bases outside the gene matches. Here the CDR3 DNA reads TGCGCCAGCAGCCAAGACCCCACAGGGGGAATTAGCACAGATACGCAGTATTTT. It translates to CASSQDPTGGISTDTQYF.

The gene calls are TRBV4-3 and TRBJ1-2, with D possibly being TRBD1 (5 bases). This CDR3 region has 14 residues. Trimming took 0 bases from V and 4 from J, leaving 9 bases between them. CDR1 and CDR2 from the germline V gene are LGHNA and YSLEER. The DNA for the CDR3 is TGCGCCAGCAGCCAAGAGTCCAGGGCCTATGGCTACACCTTC. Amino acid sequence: CASSQESRAYGYTF.

The CDR3 nucleotides are TGTGCCAGCAGGAGTACCGGGACAGACTACAATGAGCAGTTCTTC. It yields the protein CASRSTGTDYNEQFF. V is TRBV11-2 and J is TRBJ2-1; 7 nucleotides align to TRBD1. The CDR3 totals 15 residues. V trimming: 6 bases; J trimming: 3 bases; junction bases outside the gene matches: 8. Per germline, CDR1 SGHAT and CDR2 FQNNGV. Using reference TRBV11-2 and TRBJ2-1 for the parts outside the CDR3, the full variable domain is EAGVAQSPRYKIIEKRQSVAFWCNPISGHATLYWYQQILGQGPKLLIQFQNNGVVDDSQLPKDRFSAERLKGVDSTLKIQPAKLEDSAVYLCASRSTGTDYNEQFFGPGTRLTVL.

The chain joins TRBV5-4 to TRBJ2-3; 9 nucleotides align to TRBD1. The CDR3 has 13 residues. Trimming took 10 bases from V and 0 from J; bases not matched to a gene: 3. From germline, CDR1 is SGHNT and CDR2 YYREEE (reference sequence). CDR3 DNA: TGTGCCTACGGGACAGGGAGCACAGATACGCAGTATTTT. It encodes CAYGTGSTDTQYF.

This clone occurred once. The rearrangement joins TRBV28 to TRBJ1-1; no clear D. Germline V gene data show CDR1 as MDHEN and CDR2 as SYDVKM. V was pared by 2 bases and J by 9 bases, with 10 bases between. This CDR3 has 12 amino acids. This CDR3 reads CASSLQMTQAFF. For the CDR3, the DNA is TGTGCCAGCAGTTTACAGATGACTCAAGCTTTCTTT.

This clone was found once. This CDR3 is CASRRQGGFPGELFF. CDR3 DNA sequence: TGTGCCAGCAGGAGACAGGGCGGGTTTCCCGGGGAGCTGTTTTTT. The chain combines TRBV21-1 with TRBJ2-2; TRBD1 was called by the table and not checked on the DNA. TRBV21-1 is shown as a pseudogene. The CDR3 loop spans 15 amino acids.